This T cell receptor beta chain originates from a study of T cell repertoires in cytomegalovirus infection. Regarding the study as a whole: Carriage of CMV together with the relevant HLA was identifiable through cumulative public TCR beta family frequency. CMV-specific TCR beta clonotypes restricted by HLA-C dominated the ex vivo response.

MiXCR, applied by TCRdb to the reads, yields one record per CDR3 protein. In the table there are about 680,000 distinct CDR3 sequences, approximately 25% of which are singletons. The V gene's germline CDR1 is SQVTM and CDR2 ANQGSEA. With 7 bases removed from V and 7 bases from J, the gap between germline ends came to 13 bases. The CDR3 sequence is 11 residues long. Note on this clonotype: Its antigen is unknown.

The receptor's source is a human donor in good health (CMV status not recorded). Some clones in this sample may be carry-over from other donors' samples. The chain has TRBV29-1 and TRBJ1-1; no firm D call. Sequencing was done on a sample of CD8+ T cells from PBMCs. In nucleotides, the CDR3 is TGCAGCGCCGGGGAGGGTGGTGAAGCTTTCTTT. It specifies CSAGEGGEAFF.